The TCR beta chain under discussion was sequenced for a study of CD8 T cells in ankylosing spondylitis (dated by TCRdb to the late 2010s). In the study overall: T cell receptor beta repertoires were profiled in healthy donors and ankylosing spondylitis patients so that disease-linked TCR variants could be found. The whole study cohort included 108 healthy donors and over 20 ankylosing spondylitis patients. Peripheral blood was sampled, and synovial fluid was additionally collected from ankylosing spondylitis patients.

This clonotype was detected many times. Its antigen remains unidentified. The sample holds no much larger clone one base away, and base qualities are not on file. Sequenced on an Illumina HiSeq 2500. Quantitative 5'-RACE with molecular barcodes was the method used to prepare the TCR beta libraries. Under the source paper's analysis protocol: Disease-linked TCR variants were identified with a new computational method built on a probabilistic model of VDJ rearrangement. The raw public data were reprocessed by TCRdb itself: fastp quality trimming at Q25, MiXCR clonotype calling, in-frame beta chains only. Entries that share a CDR3 protein sequence are merged under the most common genes and DNA. TCRdb, not the original authors, processed these V and J calls. Across this sample there are some 200,000 distinct CDR3 sequences, with 9.5% to 15% seen only once. Together, the top ten hold 15% to 20% of the sample.

Inclusive of the bounding cysteine and phenylalanine, the CDR3 is 18 residues long. Only the CDR3 DNA is retained, 54 bases long and in frame from the first base. From the germline V gene, CDR1 is SQVTM and CDR2 is ANQGSEA. Trimmed from V: 1 base; trimmed from J: 5 bases; junction bases lacking a gene match: 13. Points the paper makes about the study in general: According to the report, matched synovial fluid samples from ankylosing spondylitis patients were significantly enriched for the disease-linked clones. Some of the motif variants had been reported before in the synovial fluid and blood of reactive arthritis patients, a finding that suggests common disease-initiation mechanisms. A TCR beta motif made up of eight or nine highly homologous amino acid variants appeared to be characteristic of blood from ankylosing spondylitis patients. A CD8+ phenotype was shown by the disease-linked clones, which were found at relatively low frequencies in peripheral blood.

The sample consisted of blood, either unsorted or a sorted T cell fraction (not recorded which). Here the chain combines TRBV29-1 and TRBJ2-3, with TRBD1 identical over 12 junction bases. The source is a male donor with ankylosing spondylitis or in good health (not recorded which). Here the CDR3 is given as CSVEGSLGGQGAEDTQYF. The DNA is TGCAGCGTTGAAGGGTCCCTTGGGGGACAGGGGGCAGAAGATACGCAGTATTTT.